This T cell receptor (beta chain) was observed in a study of technical replicates of blood from several donors. The repertoire was sequenced with immunoSEQ multiplex PCR; TCRdb's copy has only in-frame clones and lacks some. This sample carries about 70,000 clones, 95% to 98% of them seen once, and the ten largest clones take around 0.22%. The sequenced sample consisted of T cells isolated from PBMCs. The source of this sequence is a human donor in good health.

The CDR3 region has the DNA TGTGCCAGCAGCTTTTCAAACACCGGGGAGCTGTTTTTT. It yields the protein CASSFSNTGELFF. The V gene is TRBV7-9, the J gene TRBJ2-2; D unclear. The CDR3 has 13 amino acids. Germline CDR1 reads SEHNR; CDR2 reads FQNEAQ (reference sequence). V was clipped by 3 bases and J by 2 bases, with 4 bases between them. Supplemented by reference TRBV7-9 and TRBJ2-2, the full variable domain reads DTGVSQNPRHKITKRGQNVTFRCDPISEHNRLYWYRQTLGQGPEFLTYFQNEAQLEKSRLLSDRFSAERPKGSFSTLEIQRTEQGDSAMYLCASSFSNTGELFFGEGSRLTVL.